These 25 T cell receptor beta chains originate from one sample sequenced in a study of blood T cell repertoires in COVID-19. Assay used: immunoSEQ multiplex PCR; TCRdb lists only in-frame clones, some missing. The table lists about 78,000 clones, around nine tenths of them singletons. Sample: peripheral blood. Receptors originate from a woman in her fifties or sixties with acute or convalescent COVID-19.

The V and J genes are TRBV19 and TRBJ1-2; D gene unclear. The germline CDR1 and CDR2 sequences are LNHDA and SQIVND (reference sequence). The CDR3 length is 10 residues. Deletions cut 7 bases from V and 3 bases from J, with 3 bases between. The CDR3 loop reads CASNYYGYTF. CDR3 sequence (DNA): TGTGCCAGTAACTACTATGGCTACACCTTC.

The J gene is TRBJ2-1, the V gene TRBV7-3; a weak D match, TRBD2 (6 bases). V was shortened by 0 bases and J by 0 bases, with 6 bases between the two germline ends. This CDR3 is 15 amino acids long. Per the germline V gene, CDR1 is SGHTA and CDR2 is FQGTGA. The CDR3 bases are TGTGCCAGCAGCTTAACCGGGAGCTCCTACAATGAGCAGTTCTTC. This translates into CASSLTGSSYNEQFF. The variable domain in full, completed from reference TRBV7-3 and TRBJ2-1, reads GAGVSQTPSNKVTEKGKYVELRCDPISGHTALYWYRQSLGQGPEFLIYFQGTGAADDSGLPNDRFFAVRPEGSVSTLKIQRTERGDSAVYLCASSLTGSSYNEQFFGPGTRLTVL.

The sample holds a few counts of this clone. Written as DNA, the CDR3 is TGTGCCAGCAGCTTAGGTGGCAGGTACGAGCAGTACTTC. The encoded protein is CASSLGGRYEQYF. V usage is TRBV7-2 and J usage is TRBJ2-7; D is undetermined. This CDR3 has 13 amino acids. Germline-derived CDR1 and CDR2 are SGHTA and FQGNSA. With 1 base removed from V and 4 bases from J, the gap between germline ends came to 8 bases.

The chain carries TRBV7-9 and TRBJ1-2; 11 positions match TRBD1. Germline values: CDR1 SEHNR, CDR2 FQNEAQ (reference sequence). This CDR3 spans 16 amino acids. After removal of 1 base from V and 8 bases from J, the junction contained 9 bases not matched to a gene. Written as DNA, the CDR3 is TGTGCCAGCAGCTTAGGACCTGGACAGGGGGCAGGAGGCTACACCTTC. This gives the protein CASSLGPGQGAGGYTF.

This chain joins TRBV29-1 and TRBJ2-5; 9 nucleotides agree with TRBD2. The CDR3 spans 12 residues. Trimming at V came to 6 bases and at J to 2 bases, leaving 1 base not matched to a gene. Germline V gene lookup returns CDR1 SQVTM and CDR2 ANQGSEA. The CDR3 DNA reads TGCAGCGTCGGACTAGCGCAAGAGACCCAGTACTTC. Amino acid sequence: CSVGLAQETQYF.

The CDR3 nucleotides read TGTGCCAGCAGTTTTGTGACAGCCGTCGGGAGCGGGGAGCTGTTTTTT. It yields the protein CASSFVTAVGSGELFF. This chain connects TRBV28 to TRBJ2-2; perhaps TRBD2 as D (6 bases). The germline gives CDR1 MDHEN, CDR2 SYDVKM. The CDR3 spans 16 residues. Trimming removed 3 bases from V and 7 bases from J, with 18 bases in between. Variable domain in full (rest from reference TRBV28 and TRBJ2-2): DVKVTQSSRYLVKRTGEKVFLECVQDMDHENMFWYRQDPGLGLRLIYFSYDVKMKEKGDIPEGYSVSREKKERFSLILESASTNQTSMYLCASSFVTAVGSGELFFGEGSRLTVL.

The chain employs TRBV6-1 and TRBJ1-3; 8 bases map to TRBD1. The J segment lost 2 bases and the V segment lost 3 bases, leaving 0 bases of the junction unmatched. The CDR3 contains 14 residues. Germline values: CDR1 MNHNS, CDR2 SASEGT. Here the CDR3 reads CASSEDRAGNTIYF. The CDR3 coding sequence is TGTGCCAGCAGTGAGGACAGGGCTGGAAACACCATATATTTT.

V usage is TRBV5-4 and J usage is TRBJ2-7; 9 bases are a match to TRBD1. V shed 4 bases, J shed 5 bases, and the junction held 4 bases outside the gene matches. The V gene's germline CDR1 is SGHNT and CDR2 YYREEE (reference sequence). CDR3 length equals 13 residues. CDR3 in DNA: TGTGCCAGCAGCAAGGACAGGGGCCACGAGCAGTACTTC. The encoded protein is CASSKDRGHEQYF.

The count of this clone is one. This chain links TRBV25-1 with TRBJ1-2; D unresolved. The germline V gene encodes CDR1 MGHDK and CDR2 SYGVNS. V was cut by 3 bases and J by 1 base, with 12 bases left in between. The CDR3 extends over 15 amino acids. The CDR3 loop reads CASSDLSEDNYGYTF. In DNA, the CDR3 is TGTGCCAGCAGTGATTTGTCAGAGGATAACTATGGCTACACCTTC.

This sequence joins TRBV2 and TRBJ1-4; a possible D gene is TRBD1 (6 bases). The V end lost 5 bases, the J end lost 0 bases, and 10 bases lay between the germline ends. The CDR3 loop spans 15 amino acids. Germline V CDR1 and CDR2: SNHLY, FYNNEI. This CDR3 reads CASSFTGTTNEKLFF. The CDR3 bases are TGTGCCAGCAGTTTTACAGGGACAACTAATGAAAAACTGTTTTTT.

This clone was seen once. The chain employs TRBV9 and TRBJ2-3, with 11 positions matching TRBD2. There are 16 residues in the CDR3. Germline V CDR1 and CDR2: SGDLS, YYNGEE. V dropped 3 bases and J dropped 1; count of bases not matched to a gene: 4. Written as DNA, the CDR3 is TGTGCCAGCAGCGCGGTACTAGCGGGGGGCACAGATACGCAGTATTTT. The encoded protein is CASSAVLAGGTDTQYF.

The V and J genes are TRBV5-4 and TRBJ2-7, with TRBD1 matching over 12 bases. The CDR3 extends over 16 amino acids. With 2 bases clipped from V and 5 bases from J, the junction kept 8 bases outside the gene matches. CDR1 SGHNT and CDR2 YYREEE come from the germline V gene (reference sequence). CDR3 loop: CASSFGAGTGGHEQYF. Written as DNA, the CDR3 is TGTGCCAGCAGCTTTGGTGCGGGGACAGGGGGCCACGAGCAGTACTTC.

With respect to this clone: Distinct nucleotide sequences in the sample also encode this CDR3. The chain joins TRBV2 to TRBJ2-5; possible D gene TRBD2, 5 bases. The CDR3 consists of 12 residues. Trimming pared 6 bases from V and 1 base from J, leaving 6 bases between. The germline V gene encodes CDR1 SNHLY and CDR2 FYNNEI. This CDR3 is CASSRGQETQYF. The DNA of the CDR3 is TGTGCCAGCAGCCGGGGCCAAGAGACCCAGTACTTC.

The chain has TRBV28 and TRBJ2-7; 10 bases align to TRBD2. Germline-derived CDR1 and CDR2 are MDHEN and SYDVKM. The CDR3 has 14 amino acids. The V gene end was trimmed by 6 bases and the J gene end by 5 bases; junction bases not matched to a gene: 7. Here the CDR3 reads CASSLAGGGNEQYF. The CDR3 DNA follows: TGTGCCAGCAGCTTAGCGGGGGGCGGGAACGAGCAGTACTTC.

The chain joins TRBV4-2 to TRBJ1-4; unclear D gene. The CDR3 is 16 residues long. Trimming left V 0 bases short and J 6 bases short, with 14 bases between. The germline V gene encodes CDR1 LGHNA and CDR2 YNFKEQ. CDR3 in amino acids: CASSQDREESYEKLFF. The CDR3 DNA is TGTGCCAGCAGCCAAGATAGGGAGGAGTCTTATGAAAAACTGTTTTTT.

This chain connects TRBV10-3 to TRBJ1-2; D might be TRBD1 (5 bases). Germline V CDR1 and CDR2: ENHRY, SYGVKD. The CDR3 is 14 amino acids. Trimming removed 0 bases from V and 2 bases from J, with 7 bases in between. The CDR3 here is CAISESSGNYGYTF. CDR3 in DNA: TGTGCCATCAGTGAGTCTTCAGGGAACTATGGCTACACCTTC.

There are a few counts of this clone. This chain joins TRBV12-3 or TRBV12-4 and TRBJ1-6; 8 bases match TRBD1. The CDR3 consists of 13 residues. The V gene end was trimmed by 8 bases and the J gene end by 7 bases; junction bases not matched to a gene: 4. CDR3 protein: CASQGAQNSPLHF. The CDR3 DNA is TGTGCCAGCCAGGGGGCGCAGAATTCACCCCTCCACTTT.

The CDR3 DNA is TGTGCCACCAGTGATTTGACGGGAGTGGGTACCGGGGAGCTGTTTTTT. It encodes CATSDLTGVGTGELFF. The chain employs TRBV24-1 and TRBJ2-2, with D possibly matching TRBD2 (6 bases). Trimming removed 0 bases from V and 5 bases from J, with 12 bases in between. CDR1 and CDR2 from the germline V gene are KGHDR and SFDVKD. The length of the CDR3 is 16 residues.

The chain carries TRBV10-3 and TRBJ2-7; tentatively, D is TRBD1 (5 bases). The CDR3 extends over 14 amino acids. V lost 3 bases and J lost 2, with 11 bases in between. Germline CDR1 is ENHRY and CDR2 is SYGVKD. In DNA form, the CDR3 reads TGTGCCATCAGTGAAGGCAGGGTGACCTACGAGCAGTACTTC. Translation: CAISEGRVTYEQYF.

This clone was detected only a few times. The chain couples TRBV12-3 or TRBV12-4 to TRBJ1-5, with D possibly TRBD1 on 5 matching bases. CDR3 length: 12 amino acids. V shed 3 bases and J shed 9 bases, with 9 bases lying between them. CDR3 in DNA: TGTGCCAGCAGTTTCGATCAGGGGCCCCAGCATTTT. Translated, it gives CASSFDQGPQHF.

This chain joins TRBV9 and TRBJ2-1; a weak D match, TRBD2 (6 bases). This CDR3 contains 13 residues. The germline V and J ends were trimmed by 5 bases and 5 bases, with 11 bases remaining between them. Germline V CDR1 and CDR2: SGDLS, YYNGEE. DNA for the CDR3: TGTGCCAGCAGTTCGGGGGTCGACAATGAGCAGTTCTTC. It translates to CASSSGVDNEQFF.

The rearrangement joins TRBV5-1 to TRBJ1-4; 8 bases are shared with TRBD1. Per the germline V gene, CDR1 is SGHRS and CDR2 is YFSETQ. V was clipped by 4 bases and J by 3 bases; unmatched bases: 2. The CDR3 sequence is 14 residues long. CDR3 loop: CASSTDRANEKLFF. In DNA, the CDR3 is TGCGCCAGCAGCACGGACAGGGCTAATGAAAAACTGTTTTTT.

V gene TRBV5-6 combines with J gene TRBJ1-2, with TRBD1 identical over 7 bases. V was pared by 2 bases and J by 6 bases, with 4 bases of the junction left unmatched. CDR1 is SGHDT, CDR2 YYEEEE, per germline. The CDR3 runs to 13 residues. The CDR3 sequence: CASSFTGVNGYTF. DNA of the CDR3: TGTGCCAGCAGCTTCACAGGGGTGAATGGCTACACCTTC.

This chain uses TRBV28 with TRBJ1-6; tentative D call: TRBD1 (6 bases). This CDR3 spans 17 amino acids. Germline-derived CDR1 and CDR2 are MDHEN and SYDVKM. V gave up 5 bases and J gave up 11 bases, with 25 bases separating them. CDR3 nucleotides: TGTGCCAGCAGTCCCCCGATACAGGGTAGTGAGGGTGCACCCCTCCACTTT. This translates into CASSPPIQGSEGAPLHF.

The chain is built from TRBV5-6 and TRBJ1-2; no clear D gene. The CDR3 runs 14 residues. With 0 bases removed from V and 8 bases from J, the gap between germline ends came to 14 bases. Germline V gene data show CDR1 as SGHDT and CDR2 as YYEEEE. The DNA for the CDR3 is TGTGCCAGCAGCTTGGGGCACGGGAGTACGGGCTACACCTTC. Protein sequence: CASSLGHGSTGYTF.